These 24 T cell receptor beta chains originate from one sample sequenced in a study of OX40 agonist ivuxolimab in advanced cancers. Clones were read by immunoSEQ multiplex PCR, and TCRdb kept only the in-frame ones, dropping some. This sample has 150,000 to 170,000 clones, with roughly 94% found just once. Here the sequenced sample was CD4+ or CD8+ T cells sorted from blood, taken in a trial of the OX40 agonist ivuxolimab. The receptor source for this set is an adult with an advanced solid tumor such as melanoma, head and neck, liver or kidney cancer.

The genes are TRBV6-1 and TRBJ1-2; D is possibly TRBD1 (5 bases). The CDR3 covers 15 residues. Per the germline V gene, CDR1 is MNHNS and CDR2 is SASEGT. Trimming took 1 base from V and 4 from J, leaving 13 bases between them. The CDR3 DNA is TGTGCCAGCAGTGAAGGGAAAGGGGCGGGCTATGGCTACACCTTC. This sequence encodes CASSEGKGAGYGYTF.

V is TRBV28 and J is TRBJ2-1, with D tentatively TRBD1 or TRBD2 (5 bases each). Germline V gives CDR1 MDHEN, CDR2 SYDVKM. The CDR3 sequence is 15 residues long. The ends were cut back, 2 bases at V and 8 bases at J, with 16 bases in the middle. The CDR3, as DNA: TGTGCCAGCAGTTTACCAGGGACCAGCGCCGATGAGCAGTTCTTC. It specifies CASSLPGTSADEQFF.

This chain links TRBV7-3 with TRBJ1-1; D gene unclear. In germline, CDR1 is SGHTA, CDR2 FQGTGA. The germline V and J ends were trimmed by 6 bases and 3 bases, with 17 bases remaining between them. The CDR3 covers 15 residues. The CDR3 sequence: CASRREGGLYTEAFF. The CDR3 DNA is TGTGCCAGCAGACGGGAGGGCGGATTGTACACTGAAGCTTTCTTT.

The chain carries TRBV28 and TRBJ2-7; TRBD2 matches at 9 bases. Trimming took 5 bases from V and 2 from J; bases not matched to a gene: 10. Germline values: CDR1 MDHEN, CDR2 SYDVKM. This CDR3 contains 16 residues. CDR3 protein: CASSPLVVAGAYEQYF. CDR3 nucleotide sequence: TGTGCCAGCAGTCCACTCGTGGTAGCGGGAGCCTACGAGCAGTACTTC.

This rearrangement joins TRBV6-1 to TRBJ2-4; unclear D gene. The CDR3 consists of 12 residues. V was shortened by 5 bases and J by 7 bases, with 9 bases between the two germline ends. Germline CDR1 MNHNS, CDR2 SASEGT. Here the CDR3 DNA reads TGTGCCAGCAGTCCGCTTGGGAACATTCAGTACTTC. Amino acid sequence: CASSPLGNIQYF.

J is TRBJ2-1 and V is TRBV23-1; TRBD2 aligns across 7 bases. TRBV23-1 carries the ORF label, with uncertain function. V lost 6 bases and J lost 1; bases outside the gene matches: 3. This CDR3 is built from 14 residues. CDR3 protein: CASRGGRSYNEQFF. The CDR3 DNA reads as TGCGCCAGCAGGGGGGGGAGATCCTACAATGAGCAGTTCTTC.

The chain joins TRBV2 to TRBJ2-3; D is uncertain. Germline V gene data show CDR1 as SNHLY and CDR2 as FYNNEI. The CDR3 is 15 residues long. V lost 6 bases and J lost 0, with 13 bases in between. The CDR3 spells CASRLGPVSTDTQYF. CDR3 nucleotide sequence: TGTGCCAGCAGGTTAGGACCGGTAAGCACAGATACGCAGTATTTT.

This clone was recorded only once. The chain joins TRBV2 to TRBJ1-1, with D unresolved. V lost 4 bases, J lost 6 bases, and 6 bases lay in between. CDR1 and CDR2 (germline): SNHLY, FYNNEI. The CDR3 covers 11 residues. The CDR3 bases are TGTGCCAGCAGTGGACACTCTGAAGCTTTCTTT. Its translation is CASSGHSEAFF.

This chain connects TRBV19 to TRBJ1-5; D might be TRBD1 (6 bases). The germline gives CDR1 LNHDA, CDR2 SQIVND (reference sequence). CDR3 length equals 16 residues. V shed 2 bases and J shed 2 bases, with 13 bases lying between them. CDR3 sequence reads: CASSITGARGNQPQHF. CDR3 DNA sequence: TGTGCCAGTAGTATAACGGGGGCCAGGGGCAATCAGCCCCAGCATTTT.

The gene calls are TRBV7-9 and TRBJ2-1; TRBD1 is a possible D gene (6 bases). V was clipped by 3 bases and J by 1 base, with 10 bases between them. The CDR3 is 15 residues long. Looked up from germline, CDR1 is SEHNR and CDR2 is FQNEAQ (reference sequence). Here the CDR3 DNA reads TGTGCCAGCAGCTTGCGACAGGCTTCCTACAATGAGCAGTTCTTC. Amino acid sequence: CASSLRQASYNEQFF.

The chain carries TRBV7-7 and TRBJ2-2, with 10 positions matching TRBD1. The length of the CDR3 is 15 residues. The ends lost 1 base at V and 7 bases at J; junction bases unmatched: 3. The germline gives CDR1 SSHAT, CDR2 FNYEAQ (reference sequence). In nucleotides, the CDR3 is TGTGCCAGCAGCTTAGGACAGGGGGCGATCGGGGAGCTGTTTTTT. It translates to CASSLGQGAIGELFF.

The chain couples TRBV19 to TRBJ1-4, with no clear D. Trimming pared 4 bases from V and 7 bases from J, leaving 10 bases between. Per the germline V gene, CDR1 is LNHDA and CDR2 is SQIVND (reference sequence). The CDR3 spans 13 residues. The CDR3 nucleotides read TGTGCCAGTAGTAGTTCCGGACTTGAAAAACTGTTTTTT. The encoded protein is CASSSSGLEKLFF.

This clone was picked up one time. The chain uses TRBV6-6 and TRBJ2-3; no clear D. V dropped 0 bases and J dropped 6 bases, with 4 bases sitting between them. The CDR3 is 12 residues long. CDR1 and CDR2 from the germline V gene are MNHNY and SVGAGI (reference sequence). The CDR3 protein is CASSYSGDTQYF. DNA for the CDR3: TGTGCCAGCAGTTACTCGGGGGATACGCAGTATTTT.

CDR3 sequence reads: CASSPGTLSNQPQHF. In nucleotides, the CDR3 is TGTGCCAGCAGCCCCGGGACACTTAGCAATCAGCCCCAGCATTTT. The chain links TRBV9 to TRBJ1-5; possibly TRBD1 for D (6 bases). V shed 4 bases and J shed 0 bases, with 11 bases lying between them. The germline V gene encodes CDR1 SGDLS and CDR2 YYNGEE. The length of the CDR3 is 15 residues. Looking up the rest from reference TRBV9 and TRBJ1-5 gives the full variable domain: DSGVTQTPKHLITATGQRVTLRCSPRSGDLSVYWYQQSLDQGLQFLIQYYNGEERAKGNILERFSAQQFPDLHSELNLSSLELGDSALYFCASSPGTLSNQPQHFGDGTRLSIL.

This clone was seen a handful of times. J is TRBJ1-1 and V is TRBV19; no clear D gene. CDR3 length equals 13 residues. Trimming took 5 bases from V and 5 from J, leaving 12 bases between them. Germline V CDR1 and CDR2: LNHDA, SQIVND (reference sequence). The DNA for the CDR3 is TGTGCCAGTAGTGCCAGGCAATGGACTGAAGCTTTCTTT. This codes for CASSARQWTEAFF.

The chain uses TRBV7-9 and TRBJ1-1, with 8 positions matching TRBD1. The V gene's germline CDR1 is SEHNR and CDR2 FQNEAQ (reference sequence). This CDR3 contains 14 residues. Losses at the gene ends were 5 bases for V and 1 base for J; bases not matched to a gene: 3. CDR3 in amino acids: CASSVQGANTEAFF. The CDR3 DNA reads as TGTGCCAGCAGCGTCCAGGGGGCGAACACTGAAGCTTTCTTT.

The chain employs TRBV11-2 and TRBJ2-5, with D unclear. Germline lookup yields CDR1 SGHAT and CDR2 FQNNGV. This CDR3 is 15 amino acids long. Trimming removed 5 bases from V and 5 bases from J, with 18 bases in between. In nucleotides, the CDR3 is TGTGCCAGCAGCCTAATGGGAAATTCAATGGAGACCCAGTACTTC. Protein: CASSLMGNSMETQYF.

The J gene is TRBJ2-2, the V gene TRBV4-1, with a possible D match to TRBD2 (5 bases). The germline V gene has CDR1 MGHRA and CDR2 YSYEKL. The CDR3 has 15 residues. V was trimmed by 4 bases and J by 7 bases, leaving 16 bases between them. CDR3 loop: CASSPSEARGGELFF. CDR3 nucleotide sequence: TGCGCCAGCAGCCCCTCGGAGGCCCGGGGCGGGGAGCTGTTTTTT.

This clone appeared a few times. The chain employs TRBV12-5 and TRBJ1-1; D is undetermined. In germline, CDR1 is LGHNT, CDR2 FRNRAP. This CDR3 comprises 13 residues. The germline V and J ends were trimmed by 2 bases and 3 bases, with 7 bases remaining between them. Here the CDR3 reads CASGLLVYTEAFF. As DNA, the CDR3 is TGTGCTAGTGGTTTGTTGGTATACACTGAAGCTTTCTTT.

The chain joins TRBV6-5 to TRBJ1-1; TRBD1 matches at 10 bases. The CDR3 has 14 residues. The germline gives CDR1 MNHEY, CDR2 SVGAGI. V shed 6 bases, J shed 6 bases, and the junction held 7 bases outside the gene matches. The CDR3 sequence is CASRVRQGASEAFF. The CDR3 DNA sequence: TGTGCCAGCAGAGTGAGACAGGGGGCGTCTGAAGCTTTCTTT.

The chain has TRBV9 and TRBJ2-3, with 10 bases that match TRBD2. The CDR3 runs 14 residues. CDR1 and CDR2 from the germline V gene are SGDLS and YYNGEE. With V trimmed by 4 bases and J by 10 bases, 9 bases remained unmatched. CDR3 nucleotide sequence: TGTGCCAGCAGCCCCCTAGCGGGAGTTTTTTCGCAGTATTTT. Translated, it gives CASSPLAGVFSQYF.

This chain connects TRBV27 to TRBJ1-1; TRBD1 matches 10 bases. The CDR3 sequence is 17 residues long. Germline trimming cut 6 bases from V and 7 bases from J; bases unmatched to any gene: 17. Germline loops: CDR1 MNHEY, CDR2 SMNVEV (reference sequence). The CDR3 region has the DNA TGTGCCAGCAGGAACCGCCGGGACAGGGGTGTTTCGGGTGAAGCTTTCTTT. Translation gives CASRNRRDRGVSGEAFF.

V gene TRBV5-5 combines with J gene TRBJ2-7; D gene unclear. Germline V gene lookup returns CDR1 SGHKS and CDR2 YYEKEE (reference sequence). The CDR3 runs to 14 residues. With 3 bases removed from V and 0 bases from J, the gap between germline ends came to 10 bases. The CDR3, as DNA: TGTGCCAGCAGCTCCCTCGCAGACTCCTACGAGCAGTACTTC. Protein product: CASSSLADSYEQYF.

This rearrangement joins TRBV19 to TRBJ2-5; D perhaps matches TRBD2 (6 bases). Trimming removed 5 bases at V and 7 bases at J, with 26 bases between. Germline V CDR1 and CDR2: LNHDA, SQIVND (reference sequence). The CDR3 runs to 17 residues. As DNA, the CDR3 is TGTGCCAGTAGTCTTAATGGGGAGCGGGCCCCGGGACGGACCCAGTACTTC. Its protein product is CASSLNGERAPGRTQYF.